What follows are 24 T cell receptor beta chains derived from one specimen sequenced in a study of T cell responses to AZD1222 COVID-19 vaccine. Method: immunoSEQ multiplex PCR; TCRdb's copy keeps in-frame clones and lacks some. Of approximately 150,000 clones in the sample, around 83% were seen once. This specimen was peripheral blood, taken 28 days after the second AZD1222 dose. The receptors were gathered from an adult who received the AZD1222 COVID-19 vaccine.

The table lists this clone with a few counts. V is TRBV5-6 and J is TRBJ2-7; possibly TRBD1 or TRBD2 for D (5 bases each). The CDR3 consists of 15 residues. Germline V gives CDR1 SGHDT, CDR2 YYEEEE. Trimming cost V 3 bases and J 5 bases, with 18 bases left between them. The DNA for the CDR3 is TGTGCCAGCAGCTATGCAGGGACGGAACATGACGAGCAGTACTTC. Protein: CASSYAGTEHDEQYF.

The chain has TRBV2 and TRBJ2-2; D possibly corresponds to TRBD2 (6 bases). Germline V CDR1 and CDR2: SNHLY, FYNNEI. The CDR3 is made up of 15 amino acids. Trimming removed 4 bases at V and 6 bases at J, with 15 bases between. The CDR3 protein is CASSVRGVVAGELFF. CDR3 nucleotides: TGTGCCAGCAGTGTACGCGGGGTAGTTGCCGGGGAGCTGTTTTTT.

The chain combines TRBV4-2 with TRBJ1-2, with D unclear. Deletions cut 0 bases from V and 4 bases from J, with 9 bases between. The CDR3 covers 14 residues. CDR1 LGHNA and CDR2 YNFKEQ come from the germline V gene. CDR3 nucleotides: TGTGCCAGCAGCCAAGATCTTATGGGCTATGGCTACACCTTC. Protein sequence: CASSQDLMGYGYTF.

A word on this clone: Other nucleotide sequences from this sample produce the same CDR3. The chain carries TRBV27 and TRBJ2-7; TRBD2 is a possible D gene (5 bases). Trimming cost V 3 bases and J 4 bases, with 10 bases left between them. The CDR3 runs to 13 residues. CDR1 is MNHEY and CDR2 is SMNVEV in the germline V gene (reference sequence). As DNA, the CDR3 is TGTGCCAGCAGTTTGGCCGGCGGGTACGAGCAGTACTTC. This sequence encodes CASSLAGGYEQYF.

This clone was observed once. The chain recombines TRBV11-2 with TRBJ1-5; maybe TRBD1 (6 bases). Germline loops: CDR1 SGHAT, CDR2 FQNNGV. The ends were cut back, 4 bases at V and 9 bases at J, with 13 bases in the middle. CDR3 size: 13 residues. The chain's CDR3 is CASSYSGVRPQHF. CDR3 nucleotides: TGTGCCAGCAGCTACTCAGGGGTTCGGCCCCAGCATTTT.

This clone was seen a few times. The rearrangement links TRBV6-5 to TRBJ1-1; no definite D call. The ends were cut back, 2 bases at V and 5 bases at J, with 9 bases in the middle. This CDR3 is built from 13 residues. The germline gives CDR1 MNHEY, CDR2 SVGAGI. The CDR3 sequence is CASSYMGVTEAFF. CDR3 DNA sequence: TGTGCCAGCAGTTACATGGGCGTAACTGAAGCTTTCTTT.

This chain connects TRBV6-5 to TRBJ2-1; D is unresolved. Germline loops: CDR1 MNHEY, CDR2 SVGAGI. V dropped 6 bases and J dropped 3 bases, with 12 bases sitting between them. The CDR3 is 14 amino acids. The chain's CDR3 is CASRPLPLYNEQFF. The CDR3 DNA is TGTGCCAGCAGGCCTCTCCCCCTCTACAATGAGCAGTTCTTC.

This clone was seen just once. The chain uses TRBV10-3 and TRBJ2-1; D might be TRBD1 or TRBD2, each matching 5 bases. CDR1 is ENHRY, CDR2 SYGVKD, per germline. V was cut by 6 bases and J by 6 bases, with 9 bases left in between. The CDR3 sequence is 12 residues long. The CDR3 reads CAIRPGTNEQFF. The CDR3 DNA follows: TGTGCCATCAGACCCGGGACCAATGAGCAGTTCTTC.

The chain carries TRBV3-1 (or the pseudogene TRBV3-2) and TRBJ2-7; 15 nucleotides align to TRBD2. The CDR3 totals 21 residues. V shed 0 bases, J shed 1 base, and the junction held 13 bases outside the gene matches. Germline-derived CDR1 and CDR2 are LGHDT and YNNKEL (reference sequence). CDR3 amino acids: CASSQDMLPGLAGGLSYEQYF. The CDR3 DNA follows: TGTGCCAGCAGCCAAGATATGCTGCCCGGACTAGCGGGGGGGCTATCCTACGAGCAGTACTTC.

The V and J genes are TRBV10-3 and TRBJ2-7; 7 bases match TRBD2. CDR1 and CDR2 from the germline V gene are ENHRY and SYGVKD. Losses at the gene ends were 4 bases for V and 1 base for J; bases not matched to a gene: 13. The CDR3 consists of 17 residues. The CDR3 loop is CAISGEGRKTSSYEQYF. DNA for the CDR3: TGTGCCATCAGTGGGGAGGGCAGGAAAACTTCGTCCTACGAGCAGTACTTC.

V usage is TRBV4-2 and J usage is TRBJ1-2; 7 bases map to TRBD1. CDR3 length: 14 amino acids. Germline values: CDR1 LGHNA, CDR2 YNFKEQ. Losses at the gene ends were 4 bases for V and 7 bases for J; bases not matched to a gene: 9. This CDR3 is CASSLSPDRSGYTF. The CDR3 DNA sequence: TGTGCCAGCAGCCTCTCACCGGACAGGAGTGGCTACACCTTC.

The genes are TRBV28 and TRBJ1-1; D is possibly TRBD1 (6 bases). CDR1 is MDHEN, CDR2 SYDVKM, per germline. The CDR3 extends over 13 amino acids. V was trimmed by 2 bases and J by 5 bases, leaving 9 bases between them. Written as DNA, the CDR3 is TGTGCCAGCAGTTTAATTGACAGGACTGAAGCTTTCTTT. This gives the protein CASSLIDRTEAFF.

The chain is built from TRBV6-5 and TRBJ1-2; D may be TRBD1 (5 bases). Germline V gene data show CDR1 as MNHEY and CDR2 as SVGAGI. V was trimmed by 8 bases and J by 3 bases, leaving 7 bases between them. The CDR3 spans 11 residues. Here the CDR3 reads CASGGYYGYTF. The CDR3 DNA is TGTGCCAGCGGGGGGTACTATGGCTACACCTTC.

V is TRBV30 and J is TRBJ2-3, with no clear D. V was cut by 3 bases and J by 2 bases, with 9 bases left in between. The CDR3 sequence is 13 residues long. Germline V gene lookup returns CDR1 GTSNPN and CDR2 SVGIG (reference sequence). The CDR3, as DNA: TGTGCCTGGAGGATTGAGGACACAGATACGCAGTATTTT. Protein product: CAWRIEDTDTQYF.

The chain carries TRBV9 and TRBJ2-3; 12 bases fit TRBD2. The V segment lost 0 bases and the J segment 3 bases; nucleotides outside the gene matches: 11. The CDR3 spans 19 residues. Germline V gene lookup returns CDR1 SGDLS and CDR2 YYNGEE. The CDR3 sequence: CASSVGGLAGFFGTDTQYF. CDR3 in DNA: TGTGCCAGCAGCGTAGGGGGACTAGCGGGTTTTTTTGGAACAGATACGCAGTATTTT.

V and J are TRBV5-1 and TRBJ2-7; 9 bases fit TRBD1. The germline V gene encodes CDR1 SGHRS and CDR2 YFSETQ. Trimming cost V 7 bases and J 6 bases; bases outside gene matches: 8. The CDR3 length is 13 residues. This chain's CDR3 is CASHRDRAGEQYF. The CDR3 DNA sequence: TGCGCCAGCCACCGGGACAGGGCGGGCGAGCAGTACTTC.

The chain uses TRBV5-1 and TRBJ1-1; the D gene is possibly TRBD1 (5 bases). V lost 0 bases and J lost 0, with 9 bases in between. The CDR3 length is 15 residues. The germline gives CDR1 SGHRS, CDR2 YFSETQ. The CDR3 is CASSLVVGVNTEAFF. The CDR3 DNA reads TGCGCCAGCAGCTTGGTTGTAGGGGTGAACACTGAAGCTTTCTTT.

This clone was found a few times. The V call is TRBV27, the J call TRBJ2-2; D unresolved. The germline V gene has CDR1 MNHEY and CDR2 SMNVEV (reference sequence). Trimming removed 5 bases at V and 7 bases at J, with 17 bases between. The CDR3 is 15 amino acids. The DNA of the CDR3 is TGTGCCAGCAGTCCGACGACCTGGACGGGCGGGGAGCTGTTTTTT. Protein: CASSPTTWTGGELFF.

This CDR3 is CASGGPGYYGYTF. The CDR3 bases are TGTGCCAGCGGAGGACCAGGATACTATGGCTACACCTTC. This chain joins TRBV12-3 or TRBV12-4 and TRBJ1-2; no firm D call. This CDR3 contains 13 residues. The V and J ends lost 8 bases and 3 bases respectively, with 13 bases between them.

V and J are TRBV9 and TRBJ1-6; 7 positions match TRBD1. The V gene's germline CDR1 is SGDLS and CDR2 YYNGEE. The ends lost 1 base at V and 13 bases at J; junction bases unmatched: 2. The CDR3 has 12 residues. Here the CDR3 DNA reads TGTGCCAGCAGCGTACAGGGGGAGCCCCTCCACTTT. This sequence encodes CASSVQGEPLHF.

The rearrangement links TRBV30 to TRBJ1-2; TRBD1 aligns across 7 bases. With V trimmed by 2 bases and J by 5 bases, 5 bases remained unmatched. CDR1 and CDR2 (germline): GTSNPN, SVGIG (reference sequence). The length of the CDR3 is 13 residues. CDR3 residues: CAWSPGTVYGYTF. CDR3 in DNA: TGTGCCTGGAGTCCCGGGACAGTATATGGCTACACCTTC.

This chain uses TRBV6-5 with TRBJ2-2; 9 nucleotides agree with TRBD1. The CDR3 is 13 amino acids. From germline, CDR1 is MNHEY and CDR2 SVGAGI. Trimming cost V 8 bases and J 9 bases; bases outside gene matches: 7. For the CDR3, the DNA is TGTGCCAGCTGGGACAGGGAGGAGCGGGAGCTGTTTTTT. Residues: CASWDREERELFF.

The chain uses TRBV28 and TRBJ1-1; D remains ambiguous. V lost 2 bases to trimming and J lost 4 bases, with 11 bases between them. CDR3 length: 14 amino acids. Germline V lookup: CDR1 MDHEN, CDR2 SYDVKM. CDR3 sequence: CASSLGPGSTEAFF. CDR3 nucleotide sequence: TGTGCCAGCAGTTTAGGGCCCGGTAGCACTGAAGCTTTCTTT.

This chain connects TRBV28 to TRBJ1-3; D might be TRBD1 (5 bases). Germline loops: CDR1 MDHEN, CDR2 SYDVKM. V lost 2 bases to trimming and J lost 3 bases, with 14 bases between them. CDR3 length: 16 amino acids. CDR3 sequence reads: CASSLQAGWGGNTIYF. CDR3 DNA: TGTGCCAGCAGTTTACAGGCAGGGTGGGGTGGAAACACCATATATTTT.